The clone carrying this TCR beta chain was detected a few times. The antigen remains unidentified. These data are taken from a study of vaccination and CD4 T cells after COVID-19. Study-level information: Convalescent patients had positive nasal swab PCR results for SARS-CoV-2. Disease was mild in 9 or 10 and severe in one. Study-level results: Median SARS-CoV-2-reactive clonotype numbers rose nonsignificantly, about 20 to 38.

At the Johns Hopkins FTIC core, DNA taken from cultured CD4+ T cells was sequenced by way of the Oncomine TCR Beta short-read assay. TCRdb independently ran MiXCR on the PCR reads; one entry per CDR3 protein. The data show 7,500 to 10,000 distinct CDR3 sequences, roughly three fifths seen once. The CDR3 loop spans 15 amino acids. CDR1 and CDR2 (germline): SGHTA, FQGNSA. Trimming took 7 bases from V and 2 from J; bases not matched to a gene: 9. Treatment here: approximately nine-day PBMC culture with coronavirus spike peptide pools or control peptides (ViraFEST assay). Before TCRs were sequenced, ViraFEST expanded antigen-specific T cells with peptide pools. Half-medium changes with fresh IL-2 medium occurred on days 3 and 7.

V is TRBV7-2 and J is TRBJ2-5, with TRBD1 matching over 8 bases. This clonotype originated in a human donor with COVID-19. The input for sequencing was cultured CD4+ T cells from blood, taken after SARS-CoV-2 vaccination. In DNA, the CDR3 is TGTGCCAGCAACCTACCAGGGGGCGGTCAAGAGACCCAGTACTTC. Its translation: CASNLPGGGQETQYF.